The rows below give T cell receptor beta chains drawn from one sample of a study of vaccination and CD4 T cells after COVID-19. TCRdb called the PCR reads again in MiXCR, with one record for every CDR3 protein. In the table there are about 20,000 distinct CDR3 sequences, approximately 42% of which are singletons. These receptors have no known antigen. The source was CD4+ T cells from blood, cultured in vitro, collected before SARS-CoV-2 vaccination. The receptors here all came from a human donor who received a COVID-19 vaccine. Both conserved end residues are part of each CDR3. Fields, in order: CDR3 DNA, CDR3 protein, J gene, D gene, clone size, V gene. D genes are given only for firm matches. Only part of the rows carry a size: once, few, many, or a class if the clone is expanded.

cdr3_nt: TGTGCCACCAGTGTTGGGAATCCTCACTATGGCTACACCTTC; cdr3_aa: CATSVGNPHYGYTF; j_call: TRBJ1-2; d_call: -; clone_size: few; v_call: TRBV24-1
cdr3_nt: TGCAGTGCTAGTTCCGGATTGGGAGAGACCCAGTACTTC; cdr3_aa: CSASSGLGETQYF; j_call: TRBJ2-5; d_call: -; clone_size: -; v_call: TRBV20-1
cdr3_nt: TGTGCCAGCAGCGTGGGACAGGGTGTCAACTATGGCTACACCTTC; cdr3_aa: CASSVGQGVNYGYTF; j_call: TRBJ1-2; d_call: TRBD1; clone_size: -; v_call: TRBV9
cdr3_nt: TGTGCCAGCAGCCAAGGAGGATGGTCCTACAATGAGCAGTTCTTC; cdr3_aa: CASSQGGWSYNEQFF; j_call: TRBJ2-1; d_call: -; clone_size: -; v_call: TRBV14
cdr3_nt: TGTGCCAGCAGCCAGACAGGGATTTCGGACAATGAGCAGTTCTTC; cdr3_aa: CASSQTGISDNEQFF; j_call: TRBJ2-1; d_call: TRBD1; clone_size: few; v_call: TRBV4-2
cdr3_nt: TGTGCCAGCAGCTTAGGTAGGTCGGTGGGGAACACTGAAGCTTTCTTT; cdr3_aa: CASSLGRSVGNTEAFF; j_call: TRBJ1-1; d_call: -; clone_size: -; v_call: TRBV11-2
cdr3_nt: TGCGCCAGCAGCCGGGACGGGAACACTGAAGCTTTCTTT; cdr3_aa: CASSRDGNTEAFF; j_call: TRBJ1-1; d_call: -; clone_size: -; v_call: TRBV5-1
cdr3_nt: TGTGCCGGCAGCTTAGTAGGGGAGTCTAGCTATGGCTACACCTTC; cdr3_aa: CAGSLVGESSYGYTF; j_call: TRBJ1-2; d_call: -; clone_size: -; v_call: TRBV7-9
cdr3_nt: TGTGCCAGTAGTTTACGGGGGGACTACAATGAGCAGTTCTTC; cdr3_aa: CASSLRGDYNEQFF; j_call: TRBJ2-1; d_call: TRBD2; clone_size: -; v_call: TRBV19
cdr3_nt: TGTGCCAGCACCGGATCGACCAGGACATACAATGAGCAGTTCTTC; cdr3_aa: CASTGSTRTYNEQFF; j_call: TRBJ2-1; d_call: -; clone_size: -; v_call: TRBV6-1
cdr3_nt: TGTGCCAGCAGTCCATTGGACAGGGCGGAGACTGAAGCTTTCTTT; cdr3_aa: CASSPLDRAETEAFF; j_call: TRBJ1-1; d_call: TRBD1; clone_size: few; v_call: TRBV6-1
cdr3_nt: TGTGCCAGCAGCTTTTTAGGGAAAGCCGGGGAGCTGTTTTTT; cdr3_aa: CASSFLGKAGELFF; j_call: TRBJ2-2; d_call: -; clone_size: -; v_call: TRBV7-9
cdr3_nt: TGCAGTGCTAGGCGGGACAGAAATTCACCCCTCCACTTT; cdr3_aa: CSARRDRNSPLHF; j_call: TRBJ1-6; d_call: TRBD1; clone_size: -; v_call: TRBV20-1
cdr3_nt: TGTGCCATCAGTGAGCCCATCGACAGGGAATTTCTCAATAACTACGAGCAGTACTTC; cdr3_aa: CAISEPIDREFLNNYEQYF; j_call: TRBJ2-7; d_call: TRBD1; clone_size: once; v_call: TRBV10-3
cdr3_nt: TGCGCCAGCAGCACAGGGTACACGGGGGAGACCCAGTACTTC; cdr3_aa: CASSTGYTGETQYF; j_call: TRBJ2-5; d_call: -; clone_size: -; v_call: TRBV5-1
cdr3_nt: TGTGCCAGCAGCCAAGGCGACTATGGCTACACCTTC; cdr3_aa: CASSQGDYGYTF; j_call: TRBJ1-2; d_call: -; clone_size: -; v_call: TRBV3-1
cdr3_nt: TGTGCCTGGTGCCCTCCTCTTCGGAGGGGCAACTATGGCTACACCTTC; cdr3_aa: CAWCPPLRRGNYGYTF; j_call: TRBJ1-2; d_call: -; clone_size: -; v_call: TRBV30
cdr3_nt: TGCAGTGCTACTAAAAGTGCGGGTGAAGCTTTCTTT; cdr3_aa: CSATKSAGEAFF; j_call: TRBJ1-1; d_call: -; clone_size: few; v_call: TRBV20-1
cdr3_nt: TGTGCCTGGAGTGTACGGTCAGCGTATTCACCCCTCCACTTT; cdr3_aa: CAWSVRSAYSPLHF; j_call: TRBJ1-6; d_call: -; clone_size: few; v_call: TRBV30
cdr3_nt: TGCAGTGCTAGAAACTTGCGAGCGGGGGGGACTAGAGATACGCAGTATTTT; cdr3_aa: CSARNLRAGGTRDTQYF; j_call: TRBJ2-3; d_call: TRBD2; clone_size: few; v_call: TRBV20-1
cdr3_nt: TGTGCCAGCAGTTACCGGGGGGCCTCCTACGAGCAGTACTTC; cdr3_aa: CASSYRGASYEQYF; j_call: TRBJ2-7; d_call: -; clone_size: -; v_call: TRBV6-5
cdr3_nt: TGCAGTGCTAGGGCCATGGTTCGGGTACAGGGAGCTAACTATGGCTACACCTTC; cdr3_aa: CSARAMVRVQGANYGYTF; j_call: TRBJ1-2; d_call: -; clone_size: few; v_call: TRBV20-1
cdr3_nt: TGTGCCAGCAGCAGGACTAGCGGGGCGAGCACCTACAATGAGCAGTTCTTC; cdr3_aa: CASSRTSGASTYNEQFF; j_call: TRBJ2-1; d_call: TRBD2; clone_size: -; v_call: TRBV7-2
cdr3_nt: TGCAGTGCTAGATCCCCGATGAGCTACGAGCAGTACTTC; cdr3_aa: CSARSPMSYEQYF; j_call: TRBJ2-7; d_call: -; clone_size: -; v_call: TRBV20-1